The clone carrying this TCR beta chain was counted only a few times. Other DNA sequences in the sample encode the same CDR3. The data were obtained in a study of beta chain features in type 1 diabetes. Study background: Age, gender, cell numbers and subset yield matched between patients and controls.

Every isolated RNA sample was fully reverse transcribed, so sequencing captured expressed TCRB transcripts. Method: immunoSEQ multiplex PCR; TCRdb's copy keeps in-frame clones and lacks some. The table lists some 150,000 clones, around 50% of them singletons. V shed 2 bases and J shed 3 bases, with 8 bases lying between them. Looked up from germline, CDR1 is MDHEN and CDR2 is SYDVKM. This CDR3 region has 13 residues. Sequencing was done on a sample of Tregs from blood. The TCR originated in a man between 18 and 29 years old in good health. V and J are TRBV28 and TRBJ2-7; no clear D. The CDR3 coding sequence is TGTGCCAGCAGTTTAAGTGGCGGCTACGAGCAGTACTTC. This sequence encodes CASSLSGGYEQYF.